Below are 22 T cell receptor beta chains sequenced from a single sample in a study of response to subunit inactivated influenza vaccine. TCRdb re-analysed the RT-PCR reads in MiXCR, keeping a single row per CDR3 protein. The data hold about 780,000 distinct CDR3 sequences, with around a sixth observed a single time. The sequencing here drew on PBMCs from blood, taken about 5 days after vaccination. These receptors came from a man aged 45-65 years who received an inactivated influenza vaccine.

The V and J genes are TRBV20-1 and TRBJ2-5, with D unclear. Trimming pared 3 bases from V and 0 bases from J, leaving 11 bases between. This CDR3 has 14 amino acids. Germline V CDR1 and CDR2: DFQATT, SNEGSKA (reference sequence). Here the CDR3 reads CSASGRSYQETQYF. The CDR3 DNA reads as TGCAGTGCTAGTGGCAGGTCGTACCAAGAGACCCAGTACTTC.

The table lists this clonotype with many counts. The chain employs TRBV7-2 and TRBJ2-7, with TRBD1 as a possible D gene (5 bases). The V gene lost 5 bases and the J gene lost 2 bases, with 16 bases spanning the gap. The CDR3 is made up of 15 amino acids. CDR1 is SGHTA and CDR2 is FQGNSA in the germline V gene. The CDR3 protein is CASSLTDTEAYEQYF. The CDR3 DNA reads as TGTGCCAGCAGCCTTACGGACACTGAGGCCTACGAGCAGTACTTC.

The genes are TRBV25-1 and TRBJ2-7, with D perhaps matching TRBD1 or TRBD2 (5 bases each). Germline V gene data show CDR1 as MGHDK and CDR2 as SYGVNS. The V end lost 1 base, the J end lost 3 bases, and 10 bases lay between the germline ends. This CDR3 has 14 amino acids. The CDR3: CASSESEGYYEQYF. DNA of the CDR3: TGTGCCAGCAGTGAATCCGAGGGGTACTACGAGCAGTACTTC.

This sequence joins TRBV20-1 and TRBJ1-1; D unclear. V lost 0 bases and J lost 10, with 12 bases in between. The CDR3 runs 12 residues. Germline loops: CDR1 DFQATT, CDR2 SNEGSKA (reference sequence). The DNA for the CDR3 is TGCAGTGCTAGAGACGTAATTGAAGGAGCTTTCTTT. Protein: CSARDVIEGAFF.

A few counts support this clonotype. The chain carries TRBV5-5 and TRBJ1-2; no definite D call. The CDR3 consists of 14 residues. V was cut by 1 base and J by 0 bases, with 7 bases left in between. Germline lookup yields CDR1 SGHKS and CDR2 YYEKEE (reference sequence). DNA of the CDR3: TGTGCCAGCAGCTTGTTCGGTTCTAACTATGGCTACACCTTC. It yields the protein CASSLFGSNYGYTF.

This clonotype was counted at least ten times. The CDR3, as DNA: TGTGCCAGCAGTTTTCAGTGGGGTAGCAATCAGCCCCAGCATTTT. As protein: CASSFQWGSNQPQHF. The chain recombines TRBV12-3 or TRBV12-4 with TRBJ1-5; no clear D. V was cut by 3 bases and J by 0 bases, with 9 bases left in between. The CDR3 covers 15 residues.

This clonotype has just a few counts. This chain uses TRBV6-1 with TRBJ2-5; 8 bases agree with TRBD2. The CDR3 is 14 amino acids. Germline loops: CDR1 MNHNS, CDR2 SASEGT. The V segment lost 10 bases and the J segment 4 bases; nucleotides outside the gene matches: 11. CDR3: CATRLAGQGETQYF. The CDR3 DNA follows: TGTGCCACACGATTAGCGGGGCAGGGAGAGACCCAGTACTTC.

The chain couples TRBV9 to TRBJ2-3, with D possibly TRBD2 on 6 matching bases. Germline values: CDR1 SGDLS, CDR2 YYNGEE. Trimming took 0 bases from V and 1 from J, leaving 12 bases between them. The CDR3 length is 16 residues. In DNA form, the CDR3 reads TGTGCCAGCAGCGTAGGTGTAGCGGCCCGCACAGATACGCAGTATTTT. Protein sequence: CASSVGVAARTDTQYF.

This clonotype came up many times. The chain employs TRBV7-2 and TRBJ1-1; D not resolved. Germline V CDR1 and CDR2: SGHTA, FQGNSA. The length of the CDR3 is 13 residues. V lost 5 bases, J lost 1 base, and 8 bases lay in between. CDR3 bases: TGTGCCAGCAGCAAAGGACCGAACACTGAAGCTTTCTTT. Its translation is CASSKGPNTEAFF.

This sequence joins TRBV6-1 and TRBJ2-7; D not certain. The germline V and J ends were trimmed by 7 bases and 0 bases, with 10 bases remaining between them. The germline V gene has CDR1 MNHNS and CDR2 SASEGT. The CDR3 spans 13 residues. The CDR3 protein is CASKRSFSYEQYF. In DNA form, the CDR3 reads TGTGCCAGCAAGAGAAGTTTCTCCTACGAGCAGTACTTC.

This chain connects TRBV10-3 to TRBJ2-5; 7 bases agree with TRBD1. J was trimmed by 5 bases and V by 0 bases; bases with no gene match: 9. This CDR3 has 16 residues. The germline V gene has CDR1 ENHRY and CDR2 SYGVKD. CDR3 sequence reads: CAISESDRRRIETQYF. In DNA form, the CDR3 reads TGTGCCATCAGTGAGTCGGACAGGAGAAGGATCGAGACCCAGTACTTC.

V and J are TRBV7-2 and TRBJ2-3, with TRBD2 matching 7 bases. The CDR3 totals 15 residues. CDR1 and CDR2 (germline): SGHTA, FQGNSA. The J segment lost 4 bases and the V segment lost 5 bases, leaving 9 bases of the junction unmatched. CDR3 amino acids: CASSPRGVLADTQYF. CDR3 coding DNA: TGTGCCAGCAGCCCACGGGGGGTTCTAGCAGATACGCAGTATTTT.

This clonotype has a handful of counts. The chain employs TRBV7-3 and TRBJ1-6; D is perhaps TRBD1 (5 bases). V gave up 0 bases and J gave up 11 bases, with 8 bases separating them. Germline V gene data show CDR1 as SGHTA and CDR2 as FQGTGA. CDR3 length equals 13 residues. The CDR3, as DNA: TGTGCCAGCAGCTTAACGCTCAGGGCACCCCTCCACTTT. This translates into CASSLTLRAPLHF.

This clonotype was counted ten times or more. The chain joins TRBV29-1 to TRBJ2-5, with no clear D. The germline V and J ends were trimmed by 0 bases and 7 bases, with 12 bases remaining between them. Germline loops: CDR1 SQVTM, CDR2 ANQGSEA. The CDR3 runs to 13 residues. The CDR3 reads CSVEEGPVGTQYF. The CDR3, as DNA: TGCAGCGTTGAAGAAGGTCCGGTAGGGACCCAGTACTTC.

The chain employs TRBV7-6 and TRBJ2-2, with D possibly being TRBD1 (6 bases). Germline CDR1 and CDR2: SGHVS and FNYEAQ. The CDR3 is 16 residues long. V was shortened by 5 bases and J by 0 bases, with 13 bases between the two germline ends. CDR3 region: CASSRAGTTNTGELFF. As DNA, the CDR3 is TGTGCCAGCAGCCGGGCCGGGACAACGAACACCGGGGAGCTGTTTTTT.

This clonotype was counted a few times. The chain is built from TRBV7-2 and TRBJ2-1; TRBD1 is a possible D gene (6 bases). Trimming left V 0 bases short and J 2 bases short, with 14 bases between. Looked up from germline, CDR1 is SGHTA and CDR2 is FQGNSA. This CDR3 has 17 amino acids. As DNA, the CDR3 is TGTGCCAGCAGCTTAGCGTTTGGTGCAGGGGCCTACAATGAGCAGTTCTTC. It encodes CASSLAFGAGAYNEQFF.

CDR3 nucleotides: TGCGCCAGCAGCGTGGAGTCCGACAATGAGCAGTTCTTC. Translating gives CASSVESDNEQFF. The chain uses TRBV5-1 and TRBJ2-1; D ambiguous. V was clipped by 4 bases and J by 5 bases, with 10 bases between them. This CDR3 comprises 13 residues. In germline, CDR1 is SGHRS, CDR2 YFSETQ.

This chain connects TRBV7-9 to TRBJ1-1, with TRBD1 as a possible D gene (6 bases). The germline V gene has CDR1 SEHNR and CDR2 FQNEAQ (reference sequence). V lost 3 bases, J lost 4 bases, and 15 bases lay in between. The CDR3 length is 15 residues. CDR3 sequence: CASSLVRGRATEAFF. For the CDR3, the DNA is TGTGCCAGCAGCTTGGTTAGGGGGAGGGCCACTGAAGCTTTCTTT. Supplemented by reference TRBV7-9 and TRBJ1-1, the full variable domain reads DTGVSQNPRHKITKRGQNVTFRCDPISEHNRLYWYRQTLGQGPEFLTYFQNEAQLEKSRLLSDRFSAERPKGSFSTLEIQRTEQGDSAMYLCASSLVRGRATEAFFGQGTRLTVV.

The sample holds a few counts of this clonotype. V gene TRBV6-2 or TRBV6-3 combines with J gene TRBJ2-3; 10 nucleotides match TRBD2. This CDR3 is 16 amino acids long. Germline V gives CDR1 MNHEY, CDR2 SVGEGT. J lost 0 bases, V lost 6 bases, and 6 bases had no gene match. CDR3 nucleotide sequence: TGTGCCAGCAGCCCCGGACTAGCGGCTAGCACAGATACGCAGTATTTT. Its protein product is CASSPGLAASTDTQYF.

This clonotype was seen only a few times. The chain combines TRBV5-1 with TRBJ2-1, with 7 bases matching TRBD1. The V gene's germline CDR1 is SGHRS and CDR2 YFSETQ. V shed 5 bases, J shed 7 bases, and the junction held 9 bases outside the gene matches. The CDR3 runs to 14 residues. The CDR3 nucleotides read TGCGCCAGCAGGAACGAGAGGGGGCTAAATGAGCAGTTCTTC. Amino acids: CASRNERGLNEQFF. The variable domain in full, completed from reference TRBV5-1 and TRBJ2-1, reads KAGVTQTPRYLIKTRGQQVTLSCSPISGHRSVSWYQQTPGQGLQFLFEYFSETQRNKGNFPGRFSGRQFSNSRSEMNVSTLELGDSALYLCASRNERGLNEQFFGPGTRLTVL.

The V and J genes are TRBV20-1 and TRBJ1-6, with D perhaps TRBD1 (6 bases). The CDR3 length is 13 residues. V was trimmed by 4 bases and J by 8 bases, leaving 12 bases between them. Germline V gene lookup returns CDR1 DFQATT and CDR2 SNEGSKA (reference sequence). The CDR3 spells CSATGDTYSPLHF. CDR3 nucleotides: TGCAGTGCTACCGGGGACACCTATTCACCCCTCCACTTT.

In its sample, this clonotype was seen a few times. This sequence joins TRBV6-5 and TRBJ2-3; TRBD2 aligns across 8 bases. The germline gives CDR1 MNHEY, CDR2 SVGAGI. CDR3 length: 15 residues. Unmatched junction bases numbered 5, after V lost 2 bases and J lost 4 bases. The CDR3 DNA reads as TGTGCCAGCAGTTACACCGGGGGGGCCCCAGATACGCAGTATTTT. Translation gives CASSYTGGAPDTQYF.